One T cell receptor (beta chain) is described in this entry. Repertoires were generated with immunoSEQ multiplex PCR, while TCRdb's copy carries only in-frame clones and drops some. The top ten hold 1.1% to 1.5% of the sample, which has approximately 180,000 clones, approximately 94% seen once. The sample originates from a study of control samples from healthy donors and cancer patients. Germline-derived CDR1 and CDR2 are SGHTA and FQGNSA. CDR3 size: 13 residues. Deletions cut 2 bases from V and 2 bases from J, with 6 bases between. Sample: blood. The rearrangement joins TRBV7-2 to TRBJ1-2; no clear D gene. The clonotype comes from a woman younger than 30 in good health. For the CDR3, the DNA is TGTGCCAGCAGCTTATCCCCCAACTATGGCTACACCTTC. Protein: CASSLSPNYGYTF.